This TCR beta chain was identified in a study of blood T cell repertoires in COVID-19. Across the study: In each case, the material was cDNA or gDNA derived from T cells, B-cell-depleted T cells, or PBMCs.

Germline CDR1 is MGHRA and CDR2 is YSYEKL. With 0 bases removed from V and 0 bases from J, the gap between germline ends came to 9 bases. CDR3 length: 15 amino acids. Per the original methods: Reference gene primer amplification gave estimated nucleated cell counts. Data came from immunoSEQ multiplex PCR; TCRdb stores just in-frame clones and leaves some out. V, J and clone size were drawn from that table, and D and trimming were deduced from the DNA. Among around 63,000 clones listed, 75% to 85% were seen once. V gene TRBV4-1 combines with J gene TRBJ2-7, with a possible D match to TRBD2 (5 bases). The receptor comes from a man aged 60 to 75 with acute or convalescent COVID-19. The specimen sequenced was peripheral blood. The CDR3 DNA reads as TGCGCCAGCAGCCAAGACCGGGGATTCTCCTACGAGCAGTACTTC. Its translation: CASSQDRGFSYEQYF.